Below are 9 T cell receptor beta chains sequenced from a single sample in a study of tumor-infiltrating lymphocytes in primary liver carcinoma. Total RNA (around 500 ng) served as template for TCR beta cDNA synthesis primed by a constant-region primer. Three-round nested multiplex PCR performed with slightly modified ARM-PCR produced the TCR beta libraries. TRBV1-TRBV30 forward primers paired with a C-beta reverse primer were used in the first two PCR rounds, which ran about 11 cycles each. In TCRdb, the multiplex PCR reads were re-called with MiXCR into one record per CDR3 protein. Among approximately 320,000 distinct CDR3 sequences listed, roughly three fifths were seen once. Unsorted whole blood yielded blood RNA, and germline DNA was extracted as well. The sequenced sample was peripheral blood. These receptors originate from a woman between 25 and 40 years old with primary liver carcinoma and hepatitis B virus infection.

With regard to this clonotype: This clone may be a read error of a much larger clone one base away. The chain combines TRBV29-1 with TRBJ2-7; tentatively, D is TRBD2 (5 bases). The germline gives CDR1 SQVTM, CDR2 ANQGSEA. The CDR3 runs 12 residues. CDR3 DNA sequence: TGCACCGTTCGGGAAGGGTTGAGCGAGCAGTACTTC. Protein: CTVREGLSEQYF.

The V gene is TRBV13, the J gene TRBJ2-7; D is uncertain. Germline V gives CDR1 PRHDT, CDR2 FYEKMQ (reference sequence). This CDR3 is built from 15 residues. Between the trimmed V and J ends, which lost 6 bases and 2 bases, there was a span of 17 bases. This CDR3 reads CASSQSLSAPYEQYF. The CDR3 DNA reads as TGTGCCAGCAGTCAATCGCTATCTGCCCCCTACGAGCAGTACTTC.

Turning to this clonotype: The CDR3 carries no conserved terminal phenylalanine or tryptophan, so it likely arises from a read error. The rearrangement links TRBV6-5 to TRBJ2-4, with TRBD1 as a possible D gene (6 bases). The CDR3 is 17 residues long. Germline V gene sequence: CDR1 MNHEY, CDR2 SVGAGI. CDR3 coding DNA: TGTGTCAGCAGCCAACACGGTCCGGACAGCAACAAAAACATTCAGTACGTC. Translated, it gives CVSSQHGPDSNKNIQYV.

For this clonotype: This sequence may be a read error, since a much larger clone differs from it by one base. The chain couples TRBV12-3 or TRBV12-4 to TRBJ1-5, with 7 bases fitting TRBD1. The CDR3 has 13 amino acids. J lost 5 bases, V lost 6 bases, and 4 bases had no gene match. As DNA, the CDR3 is TGTGCCAGCAGCCCACAGGGGCATCAGCCCCAGCATTTT. This encodes CASSPQGHQPQHF.

This clonotype was counted a single time. The V call is TRBV10-1, the J call TRBJ2-3; D is possibly TRBD1 (6 bases). Deletions cut 3 bases from V and 5 bases from J, with 12 bases between. Germline CDR1 and CDR2: WNHNN and SYGVQD (reference sequence). The CDR3 runs to 14 residues. As DNA, the CDR3 is TGCGCCAGCAGTGACAGGGGTCACATAGATACGCAGTATTTT. The encoded protein is CASSDRGHIDTQYF.

As for this clonotype: Possible read error: a much larger clone is one base away. The CDR3 carries no conserved terminal phenylalanine or tryptophan, so it likely arises from a read error. This chain links TRBV6-5 with TRBJ1-1; TRBD1 agrees at 8 bases. Germline-derived CDR1 and CDR2 are MNHEY and SVGAGI. This CDR3 is 14 amino acids long. V gave up 6 bases and J gave up 1 base; unmatched junction bases: 4. The CDR3 sequence: CASRPGGENTEAFL. CDR3 coding DNA: TGTGCCAGCAGGCCAGGGGGCGAGAACACTGAAGCTTTCCTT.

Of note for this clonotype: A read error is possible here, since a much larger clone lies one base away. The J gene is TRBJ1-1, the V gene TRBV6-1, with D tentatively TRBD1 (5 bases). This CDR3 contains 15 residues. Germline CDR1 MNHNS, CDR2 SASEGT. CDR3 sequence reads: CASSDLGAPNTKAFF. CDR3 in DNA: TGTGCCAGCAGTGATCTAGGGGCGCCGAACACTAAAGCTTTCTTT.

The rearrangement joins TRBV7-8 to TRBJ2-7, with TRBD2 identical over 9 bases. V was clipped by 3 bases and J by 3 bases; unmatched bases: 9. The germline gives CDR1 SGHVS, CDR2 FQNEAQ. CDR3 length: 16 residues. The CDR3 here is CASSFSGWREGYEQYF. CDR3 coding DNA: TGTGCCAGCAGCTTCTCCGGGTGGCGGGAGGGCTACGAGCAGTACTTC.

Regarding this clonotype: Sequence at one end of the junction differs from germline and may be a read error. The chain has TRBV10-3 and TRBJ2-5; 11 nucleotides agree with TRBD1. The CDR3 extends over 16 amino acids. Per the germline V gene, CDR1 is ENHRY and CDR2 is SYGVKD. The CDR3 sequence: CAFRYNRDRGQETQYF. The CDR3 region has the DNA TGTGCCTTCAGATACAACCGGGACAGGGGGCAAGAGACCCAGTACTTC.